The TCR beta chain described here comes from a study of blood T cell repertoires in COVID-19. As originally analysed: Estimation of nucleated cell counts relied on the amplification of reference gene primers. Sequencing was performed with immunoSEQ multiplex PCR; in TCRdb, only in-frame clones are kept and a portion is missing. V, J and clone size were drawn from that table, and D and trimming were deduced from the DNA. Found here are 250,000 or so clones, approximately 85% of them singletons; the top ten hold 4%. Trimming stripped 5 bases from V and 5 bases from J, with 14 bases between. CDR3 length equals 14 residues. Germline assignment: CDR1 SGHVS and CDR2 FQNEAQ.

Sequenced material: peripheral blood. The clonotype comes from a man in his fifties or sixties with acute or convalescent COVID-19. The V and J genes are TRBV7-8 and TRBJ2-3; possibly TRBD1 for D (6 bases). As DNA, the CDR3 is TGTGCCAGCAGCCTTGGACAGAGTGAAGATACGCAGTATTTT. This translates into CASSLGQSEDTQYF.